These 5 T cell receptor beta chains came from one sample sequenced in a study of T-cell memory formation after mild COVID-19. TCRdb passed the 5' RACE reads through MiXCR, listing each CDR3 protein once. Of roughly 250,000 distinct CDR3 sequences in the sample, 15% to 20% were seen once. The source material was PBMCs or a T cell subset sorted from them (not recorded which). These receptors originate from a man aged 18 to 35 who had mild COVID-19 (a few samples of this study predate the infection). Cell type and time point are not known.

This chain links TRBV5-1 with TRBJ1-4; the D is unclear. The CDR3 runs to 15 residues. Germline loops: CDR1 SGHRS, CDR2 YFSETQ. Trimming shortened V by 0 bases and J by 5 bases, and 11 bases separated the two germline ends. The chain's CDR3 is CASSLDDGGNEKLFF. CDR3 nucleotide sequence: TGCGCCAGCAGCTTGGACGACGGCGGGAATGAAAAACTGTTTTTT.

In this sample, this clonotype turned up a few times. This chain connects TRBV5-4 to TRBJ2-1, with a possible D match to TRBD1 (5 bases). This CDR3 is 15 amino acids long. CDR1 is SGHNT, CDR2 YYREEE, per germline (reference sequence). V lost 0 bases and J lost 8, with 15 bases in between. The CDR3: CASSLAGREGDEQFF. The CDR3 DNA is TGTGCCAGCAGCTTGGCCGGCAGGGAAGGCGATGAGCAGTTCTTC.

The rearrangement joins TRBV5-1 to TRBJ1-1; 8 bases match TRBD1. Trimming took 0 bases from V and 0 from J; bases not matched to a gene: 10. The CDR3 length is 18 residues. Germline V gives CDR1 SGHRS, CDR2 YFSETQ. CDR3 sequence reads: CASSLAGRGHGMNTEAFF. CDR3 coding DNA: TGCGCCAGCAGCTTGGCGGGCAGGGGGCACGGAATGAACACTGAAGCTTTCTTT.

The chain carries TRBV7-8 and TRBJ1-2, with 8 bases fitting TRBD1. Trimming took 5 bases from V and 7 from J; bases not matched to a gene: 6. The V gene's germline CDR1 is SGHVS and CDR2 FQNEAQ. This CDR3 is built from 13 residues. The CDR3: CASSMDRVRGYTF. The DNA for the CDR3 is TGTGCCAGCAGCATGGACAGGGTTCGTGGCTACACCTTC.

J is TRBJ2-1 and V is TRBV4-2, with D unclear. The CDR3 consists of 11 residues. CDR1 LGHNA and CDR2 YNFKEQ come from the germline V gene. Trimming shortened V by 5 bases and J by 12 bases, and 11 bases separated the two germline ends. CDR3 protein: CASSVGLGQFF. CDR3 in DNA: TGTGCCAGCAGCGTGGGCCTCGGGCAGTTCTTC.